The text below deals with one T cell receptor (beta chain). Which antigen it targets is not known. The CDR3 ends on some other residue instead of the conserved phenylalanine or tryptophan, so this is likely a read error. The V and J ends are trimmed by 7 bases and 6 bases, leaving 21 bases between them. The CDR3 extends over 14 residues, inclusive of both ends. The read is trimmed to its CDR3 DNA, 42 bases read in frame from base 1. The CDR1 and CDR2 encoded by the germline V gene are SQVTM and ANQGSEA. Preparation of the library involved multiplex PCR. TCRdb records Illumina HiSeq 4000 as the sequencer. iRepertoire HTBI primers and Arm-PCR amplification of CDR3 regions were used to construct TCR beta libraries. Before sequencing, the PCR products went through gel purification. On the authors' methods: Across samples, 60 to 70 TRBV and 15 or so TRBJ segments were identified and used for gene usage analysis of CDR3 amino acid clonotypes. COPE and FqMerger were used to merge filtered high-quality paired reads into contigs. BLAST was used to align contigs to IMGT TRBV, TRBD and TRBJ reference genes, with CDR3 defined following IMGT. Any clonotype with a frequency above 0.1% was classified as a highly expanded clone. Repertoire diversity was measured by Shannon entropy, and V-J evenness by the Gini coefficient. Clonotypes shared by more than one individual were considered public. TCRdb's own reprocessing of the public reads used fastp at Q25 and MiXCR and kept productive beta chains. Rows are unified per CDR3 protein, each entry keeping the most common DNA and genes. These V and J calls rely on TCRdb rather than the paper's analysis. Counted in this sample were some 340,000 distinct CDR3 sequences; more than 20% of them appeared once. 28% of the sample rests with the top ten.

This record belongs to a study of regulatory T cells in long-lasting Graves disease (dated by TCRdb to the early 2020s). Notes on the research overall: Persistent Graves' disease meant more than 5 years of antithyroid drug treatment with TSH receptor autoantibodies that stayed positive. Peripheral blood TCR sequencing and RNA sequencing compared persistent Graves' disease patients with newly diagnosed Graves' disease patients. The study took place in China and was registered as a clinical trial. A total of roughly 33 samples were covered by TCR sequencing, comprising approximately 13 persistent and around 20 newly diagnosed Graves' disease patients. On average, persistent Graves' disease patients in the clinical cohort had been on antithyroid drugs for about 10.3 years.

Taken with the paper, the label for time point translates to: persistent/refractory GD, antithyroid drugs over 5 years with positive TRAb. For both TCR sequencing and RNA sequencing, RNA was extracted from PBMCs using TRIzol. The diagnosis of Graves' disease followed American Thyroid Association guidelines. Patients were recruited from an endocrinology department in Xi'an, China. From each patient, approximately 10 milliliters of peripheral blood was collected into an EDTA anticoagulant tube. PBMCs were isolated by Ficoll Paque Plus density gradient separation without further T cell sorting. An Agilent 2100 Bioanalyzer and agarose gel were used to assess RNA quality, and a NanoDrop 2000 was used to measure RNA concentration. Here is what the overall study found, with its caveats: Compared with newly diagnosed patients, persistent Graves' disease patients had lower TCR Shannon entropy and fewer highly expanded clones, which suggests clonal expansion. Only the TCR beta chain was sequenced and analyzed. Preferential use of TRBV28, TRBJ1-2 and TRBJ2-5 was observed in persistent disease, whereas TRBV20-1 and TRBJ2-1 were favored in newly diagnosed disease. More public clonotypes were shared among persistent patients (under 3,000) than among newly diagnosed patients (roughly 1,000). As a limitation, the authors acknowledged that the small sample size may reduce accuracy. Because the primary lesion, thyroid tissue, could not be accessed, the study looked at peripheral blood alone.

The sequence was collected from a woman aged 40 to 49 with Graves disease. Donor details come from another sample of the same person, matched by shared clones. The sample here was peripheral blood mononuclear cells (PBMCs), taken when the disease was refractory, from a patient treated with antithyroid drugs. The V gene is TRBV29-1 and the J gene is TRBJ1-1, with a tentative D gene TRBD1 over 5 matching bases. Read as DNA, the sequence is TGCAGCGCCTCCCTGGGTGGGGGACGCGCTGAAGCTTTCTCT. It is translated as CSASLGGGRAEAFS.